Listed below are T cell receptor beta chains from one sample, sequenced in a study of early T cells in non-severe SARS-CoV-2 infection. One entry per CDR3 protein, called by TCRdb with MiXCR from the 5' RACE reads. This sample has tens of thousands of distinct CDR3 sequences, with roughly a tenth found just once. Sequencing used whole blood. These receptors were collected from an adult who was a healthcare worker with PCR-confirmed SARS-CoV-2 infection or an uninfected control (not recorded which). CDR3s include the opening cysteine and the closing phenylalanine or tryptophan. The order of the fields is CDR3 length, J gene, V gene, clone size, D gene, CDR3 protein, CDR3 DNA. D genes are given only for firm matches. Rows give clone size only sometimes, using once, few, many, or a class for an expanded clone.

length: 12; J: TRBJ1-5; V: TRBV29-1; size: many; D: NA; CDR3: CSVGGYEQPQHF; DNA: TGCAGCGTTGGAGGGTACGAACAGCCCCAGCATTTT
length: 16; J: TRBJ2-7; V: TRBV10-3; size: few; D: NA; CDR3: CAISDTPRGLSYEQYF; DNA: TGTGCCATCAGTGATACCCCCCGGGGACTTTCCTACGAGCAGTACTTC
length: 15; J: TRBJ2-3; V: TRBV6-2/TRBV6-3; size: NA; D: TRBD1; CDR3: CASSPGQPGQDTQYF; DNA: TGTGCCAGCAGTCCGGGACAGCCCGGTCAGGATACGCAGTATTTT
length: 13; J: TRBJ2-5; V: TRBV6-2/TRBV6-3; size: NA; D: NA; CDR3: CASSPYREETQYF; DNA: TGTGCCAGCAGTCCCTATAGGGAAGAGACCCAGTACTTC
length: 16; J: TRBJ2-1; V: TRBV27; size: many; D: TRBD1; CDR3: CASSSSRGSVSNEQFF; DNA: TGTGCCAGCAGTTCCTCCAGGGGGAGTGTTAGCAATGAGCAGTTCTTC
length: 15; J: TRBJ2-1; V: TRBV29-1; size: few; D: NA; CDR3: CSVEYPGGDYNEQFF; DNA: TGCAGCGTTGAATATCCGGGGGGCGACTACAATGAGCAGTTCTTC
length: 15; J: TRBJ2-3; V: TRBV10-3; size: few; D: TRBD2; CDR3: CASLGGETSTDTQYF; DNA: TGTGCCTCCCTCGGGGGGGAGACTAGCACAGATACGCAGTATTTT
length: 13; J: TRBJ1-1; V: TRBV25-1; size: NA; D: NA; CDR3: CASSPWGYTEAFF; DNA: TGTGCCAGCAGCCCCTGGGGGTACACTGAAGCTTTCTTT
length: 17; J: TRBJ1-1; V: TRBV3-1; size: many; D: NA; CDR3: CASSRSPGTFLGTEAFF; DNA: TGTGCCAGCAGCCGAAGTCCCGGGACCTTCTTGGGTACTGAAGCTTTCTTT
length: 14; J: TRBJ1-2; V: TRBV7-9; size: many; D: TRBD1; CDR3: CASTFLTGVNGYTF; DNA: TGTGCCAGCACCTTTTTGACAGGGGTTAATGGCTACACCTTC
length: 16; J: TRBJ1-3; V: TRBV5-1; size: many; D: NA; CDR3: CASSLAFSSSGNTIYF; DNA: TGCGCCAGCAGCTTGGCCTTTTCGAGCTCTGGAAACACCATATATTTT
length: 14; J: TRBJ2-1; V: TRBV2; size: NA; D: NA; CDR3: CASSEATGLAEQFF; DNA: TGTGCCAGCAGTGAAGCCACGGGCCTGGCTGAGCAGTTCTTC
length: 21; J: TRBJ2-1; V: TRBV7-9; size: few; D: TRBD1; CDR3: CASSSPLVVGTGLLSYNEQFF; DNA: TGTGCCAGCAGCAGTCCCTTAGTAGTCGGGACAGGCCTACTTTCCTACAATGAGCAGTTCTTC
length: 16; J: TRBJ1-5; V: TRBV12-3/TRBV12-4; size: many; D: TRBD1; CDR3: CASSRGTVGSNQPQHF; DNA: TGTGCCAGCAGCCGAGGGACAGTGGGAAGCAATCAGCCCCAGCATTTT
length: 16; J: TRBJ1-3; V: TRBV11-2; size: many; D: NA; CDR3: CASSFSALYSGNTIYF; DNA: TGTGCCAGCAGCTTTTCGGCGCTTTACTCTGGAAACACCATATATTTT
length: 17; J: TRBJ2-1; V: TRBV7-6; size: NA; D: TRBD2; CDR3: CASSLGGPGRSYNEQFF; DNA: TGTGCCAGCAGCTTAGGGGGCCCCGGGAGGTCCTACAATGAGCAGTTCTTC
length: 15; J: TRBJ2-1; V: TRBV7-7; size: few; D: NA; CDR3: CASSLGQGGDYEQFF; DNA: TGTGCCAGCAGCTTAGGACAGGGAGGTGATTATGAGCAGTTCTTC
length: 14; J: TRBJ2-1; V: TRBV6-5; size: many; D: NA; CDR3: CASSSAMRSNEQFF; DNA: TGTGCCAGCTCGAGCGCCATGCGGTCCAATGAGCAGTTCTTC
length: 15; J: TRBJ2-7; V: TRBV6-5; size: few; D: TRBD2; CDR3: CASSPTSGEVYEQYF; DNA: TGTGCCAGCAGCCCAACTAGCGGGGAAGTCTACGAGCAGTACTTC
length: 11; J: TRBJ2-1; V: TRBV29-1; size: few; D: NA; CDR3: CSVGSRVEQFF; DNA: TGCAGCGTGGGTTCCCGCGTTGAGCAGTTCTTC
length: 15; J: TRBJ2-7; V: TRBV11-2; size: NA; D: TRBD2; CDR3: CASSLGTSGFGEQYF; DNA: TGTGCCAGCAGCCTCGGGACTAGCGGATTCGGCGAGCAGTACTTC
length: 15; J: TRBJ2-1; V: TRBV5-4; size: NA; D: TRBD2; CDR3: CASSRLLAGGNEQFF; DNA: TGTGCCAGCAGCCGCCTACTAGCGGGAGGTAATGAGCAGTTCTTC
length: 10; J: TRBJ2-1; V: TRBV20-1; size: few; D: NA; CDR3: CSVGLSEQFF; DNA: TGCAGTGTCGGCCTCAGTGAGCAGTTCTTC